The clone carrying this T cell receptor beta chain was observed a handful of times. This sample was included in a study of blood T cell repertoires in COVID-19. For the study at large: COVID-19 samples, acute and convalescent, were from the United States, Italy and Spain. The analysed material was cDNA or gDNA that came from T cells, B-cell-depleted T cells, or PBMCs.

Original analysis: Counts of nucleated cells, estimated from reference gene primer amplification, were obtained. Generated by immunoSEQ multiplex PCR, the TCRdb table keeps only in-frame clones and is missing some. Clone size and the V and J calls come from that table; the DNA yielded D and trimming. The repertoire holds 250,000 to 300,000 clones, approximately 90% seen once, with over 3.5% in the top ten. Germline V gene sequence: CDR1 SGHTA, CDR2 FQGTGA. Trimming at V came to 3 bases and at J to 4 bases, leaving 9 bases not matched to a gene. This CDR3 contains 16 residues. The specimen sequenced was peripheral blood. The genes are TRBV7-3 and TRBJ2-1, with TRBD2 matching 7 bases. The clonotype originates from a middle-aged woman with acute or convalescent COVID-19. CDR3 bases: TGTGCCAGCAGCTTTGCTACGGGGGGTCGGTACAATGAGCAGTTCTTC. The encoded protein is CASSFATGGRYNEQFF.